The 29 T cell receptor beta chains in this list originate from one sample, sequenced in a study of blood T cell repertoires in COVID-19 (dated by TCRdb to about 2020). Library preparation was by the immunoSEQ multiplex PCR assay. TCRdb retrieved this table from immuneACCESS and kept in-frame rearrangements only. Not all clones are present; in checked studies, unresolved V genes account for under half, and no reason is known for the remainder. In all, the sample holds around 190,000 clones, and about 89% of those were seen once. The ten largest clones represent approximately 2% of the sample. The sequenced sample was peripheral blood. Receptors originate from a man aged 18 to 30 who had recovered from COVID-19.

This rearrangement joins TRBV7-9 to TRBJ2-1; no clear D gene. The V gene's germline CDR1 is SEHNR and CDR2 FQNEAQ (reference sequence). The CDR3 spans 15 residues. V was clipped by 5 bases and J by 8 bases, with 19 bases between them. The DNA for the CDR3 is TGTGCCAGCAGCCCCAGATTGGCTCAATTCTATGAGCAGTTCTTC. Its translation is CASSPRLAQFYEQFF.

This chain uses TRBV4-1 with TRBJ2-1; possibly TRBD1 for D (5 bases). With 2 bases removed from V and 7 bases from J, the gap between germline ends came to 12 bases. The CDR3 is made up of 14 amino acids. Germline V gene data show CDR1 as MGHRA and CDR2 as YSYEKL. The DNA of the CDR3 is TGCGCCAGCAGCCAACGAGGTGGGGCGAATGAGCAGTTCTTC. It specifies CASSQRGGANEQFF.

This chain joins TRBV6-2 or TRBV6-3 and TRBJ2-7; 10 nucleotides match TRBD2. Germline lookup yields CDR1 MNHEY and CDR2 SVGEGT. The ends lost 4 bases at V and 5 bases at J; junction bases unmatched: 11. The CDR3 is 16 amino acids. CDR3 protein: CASSSDLLGLADEQYF. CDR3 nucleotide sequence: TGTGCCAGCAGTTCCGACTTACTCGGACTAGCGGACGAGCAGTACTTC.

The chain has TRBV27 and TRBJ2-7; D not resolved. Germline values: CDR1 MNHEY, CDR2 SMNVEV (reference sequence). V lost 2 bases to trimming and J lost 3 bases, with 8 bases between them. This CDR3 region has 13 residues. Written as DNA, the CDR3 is TGTGCCAGCAGTTTAGGGCGAAACTACGAGCAGTACTTC. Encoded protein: CASSLGRNYEQYF.

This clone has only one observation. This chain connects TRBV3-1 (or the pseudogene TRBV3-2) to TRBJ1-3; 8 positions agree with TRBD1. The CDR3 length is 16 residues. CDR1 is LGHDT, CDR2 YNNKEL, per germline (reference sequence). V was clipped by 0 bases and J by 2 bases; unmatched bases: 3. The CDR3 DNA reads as TGTGCCAGCAGCCAAGAGGGGACAGGCCCTGGAAACACCATATATTTT. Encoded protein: CASSQEGTGPGNTIYF.

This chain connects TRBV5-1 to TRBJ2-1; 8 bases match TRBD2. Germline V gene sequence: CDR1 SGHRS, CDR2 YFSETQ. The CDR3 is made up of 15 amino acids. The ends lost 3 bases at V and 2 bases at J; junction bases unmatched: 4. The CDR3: CASSWISGTYNEQFF. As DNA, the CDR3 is TGCGCCAGCAGCTGGATTAGCGGGACCTACAATGAGCAGTTCTTC.

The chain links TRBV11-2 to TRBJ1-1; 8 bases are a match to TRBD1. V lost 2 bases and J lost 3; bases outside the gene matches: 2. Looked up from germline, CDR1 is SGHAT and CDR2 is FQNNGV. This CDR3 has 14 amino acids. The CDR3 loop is CASSLLDRDTEAFF. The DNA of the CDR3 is TGTGCCAGCAGCTTATTGGACAGGGACACTGAAGCTTTCTTT.

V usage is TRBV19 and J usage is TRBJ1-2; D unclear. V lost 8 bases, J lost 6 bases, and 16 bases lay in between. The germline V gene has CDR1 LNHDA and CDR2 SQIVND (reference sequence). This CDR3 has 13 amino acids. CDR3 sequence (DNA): TGTGCCAGTGGAGTAGTAGAAAAGAATGGCTACACCTTC. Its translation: CASGVVEKNGYTF.

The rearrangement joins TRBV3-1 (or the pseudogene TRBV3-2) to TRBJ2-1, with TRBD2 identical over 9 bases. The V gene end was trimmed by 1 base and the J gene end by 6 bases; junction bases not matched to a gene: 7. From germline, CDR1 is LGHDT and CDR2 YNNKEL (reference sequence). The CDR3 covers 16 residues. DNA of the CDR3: TGTGCCAGCAGCCAAGCTAGACGGCGGGAGGGCAATGAGCAGTTCTTC. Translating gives CASSQARRREGNEQFF.

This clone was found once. CDR3 region: CASSLDTGAGGYTF. Written as DNA, the CDR3 is TGTGCCAGCAGCTTAGATACAGGGGCGGGTGGCTACACCTTC. The chain joins TRBV7-2 to TRBJ1-2; 7 nucleotides agree with TRBD1. The CDR3 covers 14 residues. Germline values: CDR1 SGHTA, CDR2 FQGNSA. J was trimmed by 7 bases and V by 1 base; bases with no gene match: 6.

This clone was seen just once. The CDR3: CASTKGGGPYEQYF. In DNA form, the CDR3 reads TGTGCCAGCACCAAAGGGGGAGGGCCCTACGAGCAGTACTTC. This chain uses TRBV7-9 with TRBJ2-7, with a weak D call TRBD2 (7 bases). The CDR3 sequence is 14 residues long. Germline V CDR1 and CDR2: SEHNR, FQNEAQ (reference sequence). The V end lost 7 bases, the J end lost 2 bases, and 15 bases lay between the germline ends. Full variable domain (rest looked up from reference TRBV7-9 and TRBJ2-7): DTGVSQNPRHKITKRGQNVTFRCDPISEHNRLYWYRQTLGQGPEFLTYFQNEAQLEKSRLLSDRFSAERPKGSFSTLEIQRTEQGDSAMYLCASTKGGGPYEQYFGPGTRLTVT.

Here the CDR3 DNA reads TGCGCCAGCAGCCAAGATCCCGGGGGGGGCGGAAGCACAGATACGCAGTATTTT. Amino acids: CASSQDPGGGGSTDTQYF. The chain uses TRBV4-1 and TRBJ2-3, with 8 bases that match TRBD2. The CDR3 has 18 amino acids. Unmatched junction bases numbered 8, after V lost 0 bases and J lost 0 bases. Germline assignment: CDR1 MGHRA and CDR2 YSYEKL.

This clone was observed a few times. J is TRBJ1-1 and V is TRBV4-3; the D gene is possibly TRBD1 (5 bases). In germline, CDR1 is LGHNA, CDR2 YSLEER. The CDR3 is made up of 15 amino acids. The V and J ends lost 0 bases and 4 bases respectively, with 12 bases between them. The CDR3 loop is CASSQDGERGTEAFF. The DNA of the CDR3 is TGCGCCAGCAGCCAAGATGGGGAAAGGGGCACTGAAGCTTTCTTT.

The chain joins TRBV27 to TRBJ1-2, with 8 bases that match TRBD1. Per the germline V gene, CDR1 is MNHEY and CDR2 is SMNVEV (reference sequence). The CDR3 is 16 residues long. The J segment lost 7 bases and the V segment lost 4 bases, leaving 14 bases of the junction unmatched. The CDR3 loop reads CASSSSPTGGGLGYTF. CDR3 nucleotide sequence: TGTGCCAGCAGTTCCTCCCCCACAGGGGGGGGCCTTGGCTACACCTTC.

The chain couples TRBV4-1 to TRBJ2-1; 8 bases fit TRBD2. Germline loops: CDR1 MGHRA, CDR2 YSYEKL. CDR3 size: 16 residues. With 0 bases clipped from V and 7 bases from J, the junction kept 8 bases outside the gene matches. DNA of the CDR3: TGCGCCAGCAGCCAAGATCAGATAGCGGGAAAAAATGAGCAGTTCTTC. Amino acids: CASSQDQIAGKNEQFF.

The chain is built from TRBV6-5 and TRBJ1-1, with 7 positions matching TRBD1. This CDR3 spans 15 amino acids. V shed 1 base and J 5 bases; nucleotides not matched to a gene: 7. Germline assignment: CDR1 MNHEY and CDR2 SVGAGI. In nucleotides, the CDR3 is TGTGCCAGCAGTTACTTTCAGGGGGGTCGGACTGAAGCTTTCTTT. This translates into CASSYFQGGRTEAFF.

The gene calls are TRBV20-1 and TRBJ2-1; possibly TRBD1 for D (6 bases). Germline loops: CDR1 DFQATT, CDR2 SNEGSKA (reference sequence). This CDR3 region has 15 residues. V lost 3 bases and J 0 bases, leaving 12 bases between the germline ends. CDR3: CSASRRDNSYNEQFF. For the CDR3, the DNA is TGCAGTGCTAGTCGCCGGGACAACTCCTACAATGAGCAGTTCTTC.

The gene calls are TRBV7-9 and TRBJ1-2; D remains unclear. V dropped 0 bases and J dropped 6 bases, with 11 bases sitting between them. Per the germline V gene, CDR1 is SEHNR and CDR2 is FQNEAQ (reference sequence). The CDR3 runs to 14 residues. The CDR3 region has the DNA TGTGCCAGCAGCTTAGCGATCAGAGGGAATGGCTACACCTTC. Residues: CASSLAIRGNGYTF. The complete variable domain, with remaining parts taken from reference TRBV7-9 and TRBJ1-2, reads DTGVSQNPRHKITKRGQNVTFRCDPISEHNRLYWYRQTLGQGPEFLTYFQNEAQLEKSRLLSDRFSAERPKGSFSTLEIQRTEQGDSAMYLCASSLAIRGNGYTFGSGTRLTVV.

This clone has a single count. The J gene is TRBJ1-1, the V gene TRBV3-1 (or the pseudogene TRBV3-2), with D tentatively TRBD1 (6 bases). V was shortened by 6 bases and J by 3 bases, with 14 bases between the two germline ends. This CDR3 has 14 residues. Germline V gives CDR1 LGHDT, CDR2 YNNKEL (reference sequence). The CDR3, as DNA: TGTGCCAGCAGTAACACAGGGAAGGACACTGAAGCTTTCTTT. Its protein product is CASSNTGKDTEAFF.

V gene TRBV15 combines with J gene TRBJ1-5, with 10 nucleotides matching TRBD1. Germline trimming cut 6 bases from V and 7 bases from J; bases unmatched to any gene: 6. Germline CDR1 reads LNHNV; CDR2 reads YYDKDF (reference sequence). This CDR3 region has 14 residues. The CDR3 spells CATRGTGEYQPQHF. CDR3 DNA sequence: TGTGCCACCAGAGGGACAGGGGAGTACCAGCCCCAGCATTTT.

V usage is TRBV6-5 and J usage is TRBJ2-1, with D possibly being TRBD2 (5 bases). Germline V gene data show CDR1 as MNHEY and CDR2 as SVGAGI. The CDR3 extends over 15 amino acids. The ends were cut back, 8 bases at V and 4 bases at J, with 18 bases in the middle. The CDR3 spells CASVPPGGSYNEQFF. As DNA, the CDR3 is TGTGCCAGCGTCCCTCCCGGAGGTTCATACAATGAGCAGTTCTTC.

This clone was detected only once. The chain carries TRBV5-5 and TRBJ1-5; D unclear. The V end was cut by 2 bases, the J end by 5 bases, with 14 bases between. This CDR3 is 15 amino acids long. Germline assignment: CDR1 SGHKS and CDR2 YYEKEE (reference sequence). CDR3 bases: TGTGCCAGCAGCTTCTTGGACTCGAGAGATCAGCCCCAGCATTTT. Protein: CASSFLDSRDQPQHF.

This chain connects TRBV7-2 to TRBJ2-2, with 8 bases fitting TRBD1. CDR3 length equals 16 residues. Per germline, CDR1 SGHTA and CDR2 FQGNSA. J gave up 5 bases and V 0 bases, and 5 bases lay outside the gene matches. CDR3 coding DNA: TGTGCCAGCAGCTTAGCGCCTACAGGGGGGACCGGGGAGCTGTTTTTT. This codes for CASSLAPTGGTGELFF. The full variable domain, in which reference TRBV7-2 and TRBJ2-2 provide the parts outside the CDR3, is GAGVSQSPSNKVTEKGKDVELRCDPISGHTALYWYRQSLGQGLEFLIYFQGNSAPDKSGLPSDRFSAERTGGSVSTLTIQRTQQEDSAVYLCASSLAPTGGTGELFFGEGSRLTVL.

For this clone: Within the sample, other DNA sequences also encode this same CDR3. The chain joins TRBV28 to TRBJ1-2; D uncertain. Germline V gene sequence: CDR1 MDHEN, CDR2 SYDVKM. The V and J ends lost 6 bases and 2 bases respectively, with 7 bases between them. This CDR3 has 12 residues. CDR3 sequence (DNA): TGTGCCAGCAGCCCGGGGAACTATGGCTACACCTTC. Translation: CASSPGNYGYTF.

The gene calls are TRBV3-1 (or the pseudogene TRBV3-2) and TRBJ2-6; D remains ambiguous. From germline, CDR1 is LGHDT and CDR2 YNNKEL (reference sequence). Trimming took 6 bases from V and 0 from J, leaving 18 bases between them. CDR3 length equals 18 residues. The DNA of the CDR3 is TGTGCCAGCAGTCACGGTGCTTTACTGCCCTCTGGGGCCAACGTCCTGACTTTC. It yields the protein CASSHGALLPSGANVLTF.

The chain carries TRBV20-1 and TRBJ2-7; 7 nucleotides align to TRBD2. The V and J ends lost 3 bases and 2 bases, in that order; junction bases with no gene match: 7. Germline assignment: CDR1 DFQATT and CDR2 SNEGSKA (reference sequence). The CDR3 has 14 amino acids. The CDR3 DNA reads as TGCAGTGCTAGTGGCGGGAGAGGGGCCTACGAGCAGTACTTC. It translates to CSASGGRGAYEQYF.

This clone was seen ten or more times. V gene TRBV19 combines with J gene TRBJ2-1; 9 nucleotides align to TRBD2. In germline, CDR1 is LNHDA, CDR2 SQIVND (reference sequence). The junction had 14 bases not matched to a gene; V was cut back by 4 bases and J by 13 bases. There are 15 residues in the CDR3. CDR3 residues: CASSSGRGSLLGQFF. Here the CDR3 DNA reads TGTGCCAGTAGTAGCGGGAGGGGGAGTCTATTGGGCCAGTTCTTC.

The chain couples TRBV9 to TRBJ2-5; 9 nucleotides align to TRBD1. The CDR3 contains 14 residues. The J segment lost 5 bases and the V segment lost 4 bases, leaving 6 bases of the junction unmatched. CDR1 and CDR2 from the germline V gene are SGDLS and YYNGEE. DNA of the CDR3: TGTGCCAGCAGCTCAGGGACAGGGAGGGAGACCCAGTACTTC. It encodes CASSSGTGRETQYF.

The CDR3 DNA reads as TGTGCCAGCAGCGACAGGAGCGAAAAACTGTTTTTT. It translates to CASSDRSEKLFF. V gene TRBV2 combines with J gene TRBJ1-4; possible D gene TRBD1, 6 bases. This CDR3 has 12 amino acids. Trimming pared 6 bases from V and 8 bases from J, leaving 10 bases between. Germline V lookup: CDR1 SNHLY, CDR2 FYNNEI.